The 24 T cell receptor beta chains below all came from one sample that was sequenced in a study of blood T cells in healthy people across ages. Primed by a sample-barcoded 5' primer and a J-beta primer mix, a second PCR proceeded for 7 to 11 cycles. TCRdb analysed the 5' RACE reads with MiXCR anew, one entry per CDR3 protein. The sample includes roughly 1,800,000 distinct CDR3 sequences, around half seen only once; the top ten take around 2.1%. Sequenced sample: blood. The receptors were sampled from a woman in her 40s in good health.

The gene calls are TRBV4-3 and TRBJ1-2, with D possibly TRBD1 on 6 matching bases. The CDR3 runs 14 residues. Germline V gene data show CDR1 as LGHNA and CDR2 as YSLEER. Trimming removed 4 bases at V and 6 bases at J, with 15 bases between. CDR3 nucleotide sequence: TGCGCCAGCAGCCGCAGAGGGGGGGTAGATGGCTACACCTTC. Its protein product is CASSRRGGVDGYTF.

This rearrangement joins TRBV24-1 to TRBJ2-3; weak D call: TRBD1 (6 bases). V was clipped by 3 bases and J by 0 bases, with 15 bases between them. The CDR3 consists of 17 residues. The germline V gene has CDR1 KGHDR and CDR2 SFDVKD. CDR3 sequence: CATSDRPRGTSTDTQYF. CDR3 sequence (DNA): TGTGCCACCAGTGATCGACCCAGGGGAACTAGCACAGATACGCAGTATTTT.

The DNA for the CDR3 is TGCGCCAGCAGCCCGGGACAGGGGATTCATCAGCCCCAGCATTTT. Translating gives CASSPGQGIHQPQHF. J is TRBJ1-5 and V is TRBV5-1, with TRBD1 matching over 10 bases. This CDR3 spans 15 amino acids. The V gene end was trimmed by 4 bases and the J gene end by 5 bases; junction bases not matched to a gene: 6. In germline, CDR1 is SGHRS, CDR2 YFSETQ.

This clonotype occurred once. CDR3 in amino acids: CASSVGPSGKETQYF. Here the CDR3 DNA reads TGTGCCAGCAGCGTAGGCCCTAGCGGAAAAGAGACCCAGTACTTC. The V call is TRBV9, the J call TRBJ2-7, with 7 bases identical to TRBD2. The DNA end lines up better with TRBJ2-5; the J call may be wrong. Germline CDR1 reads SGDLS; CDR2 reads YYNGEE. CDR3 size: 15 residues.

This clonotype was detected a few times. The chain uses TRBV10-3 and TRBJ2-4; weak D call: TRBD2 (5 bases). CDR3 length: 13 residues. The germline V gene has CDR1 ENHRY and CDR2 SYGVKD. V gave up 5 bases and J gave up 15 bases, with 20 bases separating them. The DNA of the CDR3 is TGTGCCATCAGTAGTGATAGCGAATCGATACCGTACTTC. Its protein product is CAISSDSESIPYF.

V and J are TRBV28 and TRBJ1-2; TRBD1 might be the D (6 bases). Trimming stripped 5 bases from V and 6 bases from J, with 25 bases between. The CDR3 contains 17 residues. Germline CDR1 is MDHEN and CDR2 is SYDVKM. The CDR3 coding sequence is TGTGCCAGCAGTAGGGGGGGGCCAGGGGCTAGTTTGAATGGCTACACCTTC. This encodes CASSRGGPGASLNGYTF.

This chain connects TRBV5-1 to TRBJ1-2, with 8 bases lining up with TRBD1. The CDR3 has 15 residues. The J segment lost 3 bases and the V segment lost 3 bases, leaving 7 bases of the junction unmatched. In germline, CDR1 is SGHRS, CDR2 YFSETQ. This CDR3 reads CASSYHQQGDYGYTF. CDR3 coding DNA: TGCGCCAGCAGCTATCATCAACAGGGGGACTATGGCTACACCTTC.

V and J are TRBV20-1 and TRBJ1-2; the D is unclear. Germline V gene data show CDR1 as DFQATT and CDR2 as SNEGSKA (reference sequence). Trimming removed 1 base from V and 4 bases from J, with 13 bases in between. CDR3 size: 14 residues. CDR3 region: CSARVRRVTYGYTF. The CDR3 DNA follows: TGCAGTGCTAGAGTCCGGCGGGTAACCTATGGCTACACCTTC.

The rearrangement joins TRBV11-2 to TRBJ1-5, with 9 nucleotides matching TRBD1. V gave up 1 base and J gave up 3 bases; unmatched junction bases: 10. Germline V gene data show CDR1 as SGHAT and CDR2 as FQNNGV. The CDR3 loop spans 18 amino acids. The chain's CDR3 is CASSLGPRTGEVNQPQHF. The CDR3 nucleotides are TGTGCCAGCAGCTTAGGTCCACGGACAGGGGAGGTCAATCAGCCCCAGCATTTT.

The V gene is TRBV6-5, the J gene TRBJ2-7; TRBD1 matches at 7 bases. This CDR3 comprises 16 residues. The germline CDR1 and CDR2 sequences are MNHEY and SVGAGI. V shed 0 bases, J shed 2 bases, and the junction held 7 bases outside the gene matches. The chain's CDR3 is CASSYSGTVDAYEQYF. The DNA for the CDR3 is TGTGCCAGCAGTTACTCGGGGACAGTCGACGCCTACGAGCAGTACTTC.

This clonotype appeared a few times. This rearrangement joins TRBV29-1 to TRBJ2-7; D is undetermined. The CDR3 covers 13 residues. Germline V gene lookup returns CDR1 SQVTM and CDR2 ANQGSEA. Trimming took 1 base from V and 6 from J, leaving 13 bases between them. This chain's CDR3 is CSVEGYGWSEQYF. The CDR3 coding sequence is TGCAGCGTTGAAGGGTATGGATGGAGCGAGCAGTACTTC.

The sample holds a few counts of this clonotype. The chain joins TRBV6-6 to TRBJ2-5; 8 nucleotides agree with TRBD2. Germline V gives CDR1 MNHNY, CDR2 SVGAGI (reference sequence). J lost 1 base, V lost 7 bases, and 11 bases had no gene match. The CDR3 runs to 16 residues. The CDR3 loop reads CASKDYKRGLQETQYF. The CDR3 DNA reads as TGTGCCAGCAAAGATTACAAGCGGGGGCTCCAAGAGACCCAGTACTTC.

The CDR3 here is CASSFQDRGLGELFF. The CDR3 nucleotides read TGTGCCAGCAGCTTTCAAGACAGAGGACTCGGGGAGCTGTTTTTT. The genes are TRBV5-5 and TRBJ2-2; perhaps D is TRBD1 or TRBD2 (5 bases each). Per the germline V gene, CDR1 is SGHKS and CDR2 is YYEKEE (reference sequence). This CDR3 region has 15 residues. Trimming shortened V by 2 bases and J by 7 bases, and 15 bases separated the two germline ends.

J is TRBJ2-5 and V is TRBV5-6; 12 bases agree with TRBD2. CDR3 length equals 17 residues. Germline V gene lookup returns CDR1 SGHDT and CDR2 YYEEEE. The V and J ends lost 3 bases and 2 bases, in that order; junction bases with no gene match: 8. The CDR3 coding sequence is TGTGCCAGCAGCTCTACGACTAGCGGGGGAAGGCAAGAGACCCAGTACTTC. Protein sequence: CASSSTTSGGRQETQYF.

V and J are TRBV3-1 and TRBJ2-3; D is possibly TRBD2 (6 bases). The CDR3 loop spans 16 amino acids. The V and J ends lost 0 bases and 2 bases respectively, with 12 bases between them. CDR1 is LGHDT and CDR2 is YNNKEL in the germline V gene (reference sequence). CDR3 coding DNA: TGTGCCAGCAGCCAAGAGAAGCGGGCCTTCACAGATACGCAGTATTTT. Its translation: CASSQEKRAFTDTQYF.

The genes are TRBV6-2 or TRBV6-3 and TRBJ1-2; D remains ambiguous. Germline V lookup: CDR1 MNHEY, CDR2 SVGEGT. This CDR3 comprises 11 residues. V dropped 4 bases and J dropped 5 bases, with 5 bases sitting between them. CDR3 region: CASSLPYGYTF. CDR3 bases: TGTGCCAGCAGTTTACCTTATGGCTACACCTTC.

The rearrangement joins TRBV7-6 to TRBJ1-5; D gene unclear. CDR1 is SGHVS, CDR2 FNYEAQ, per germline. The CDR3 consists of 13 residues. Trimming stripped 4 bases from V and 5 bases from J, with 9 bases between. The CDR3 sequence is CASSSYSDQPQHF. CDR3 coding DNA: TGTGCCAGCAGCTCCTACAGTGATCAGCCCCAGCATTTT.

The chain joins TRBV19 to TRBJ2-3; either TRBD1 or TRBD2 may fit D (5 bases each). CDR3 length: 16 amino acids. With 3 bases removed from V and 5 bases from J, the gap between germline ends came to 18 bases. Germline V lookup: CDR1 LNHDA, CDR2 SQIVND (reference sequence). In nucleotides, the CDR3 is TGTGCCAGTAGTATTCTCCCAAGGCCGGGGCAAGATACGCAGTATTTT. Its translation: CASSILPRPGQDTQYF.

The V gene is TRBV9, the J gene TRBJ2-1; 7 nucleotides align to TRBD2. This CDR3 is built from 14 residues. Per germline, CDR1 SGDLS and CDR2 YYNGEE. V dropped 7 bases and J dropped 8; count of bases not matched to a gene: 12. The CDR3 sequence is CASSFYGGSDEQFF. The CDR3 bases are TGTGCCAGCTCGTTTTACGGGGGGAGTGATGAGCAGTTCTTC. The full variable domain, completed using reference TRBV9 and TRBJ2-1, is DSGVTQTPKHLITATGQRVTLRCSPRSGDLSVYWYQQSLDQGLQFLIQYYNGEERAKGNILERFSAQQFPDLHSELNLSSLELGDSALYFCASSFYGGSDEQFFGPGTRLTVL.

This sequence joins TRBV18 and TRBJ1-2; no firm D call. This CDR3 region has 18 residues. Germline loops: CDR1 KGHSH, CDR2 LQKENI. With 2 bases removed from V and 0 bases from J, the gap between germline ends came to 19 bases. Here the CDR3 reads CASSPLGSRIAPNYGYTF. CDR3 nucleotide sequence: TGTGCCAGCTCACCATTGGGGAGCCGGATCGCCCCTAACTATGGCTACACCTTC.

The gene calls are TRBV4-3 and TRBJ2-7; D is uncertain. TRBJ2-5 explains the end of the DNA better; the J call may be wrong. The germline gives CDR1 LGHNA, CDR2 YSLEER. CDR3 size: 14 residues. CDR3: CASSRVGFQETQYF. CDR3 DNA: TGCGCCAGCAGCCGTGTGGGTTTCCAAGAGACCCAGTACTTC.

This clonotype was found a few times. CDR3 coding DNA: TGCAGTGCTCAAATAATGGGTGGCTACACCTTC. It codes for CSAQIMGGYTF. V is TRBV20-1 and J is TRBJ1-2; D is undetermined. The CDR3 extends over 11 amino acids. The V gene's germline CDR1 is DFQATT and CDR2 SNEGSKA (reference sequence). V lost 5 bases and J lost 7, with 11 bases in between.

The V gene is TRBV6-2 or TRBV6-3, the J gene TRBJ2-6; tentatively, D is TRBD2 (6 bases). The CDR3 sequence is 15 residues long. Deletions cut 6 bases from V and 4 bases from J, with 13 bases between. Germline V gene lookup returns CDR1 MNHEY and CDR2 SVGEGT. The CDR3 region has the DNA TGTGCCAGCAGACATCCTGCGGGAGGGGCCAACGTCCTGACTTTC. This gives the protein CASRHPAGGANVLTF.

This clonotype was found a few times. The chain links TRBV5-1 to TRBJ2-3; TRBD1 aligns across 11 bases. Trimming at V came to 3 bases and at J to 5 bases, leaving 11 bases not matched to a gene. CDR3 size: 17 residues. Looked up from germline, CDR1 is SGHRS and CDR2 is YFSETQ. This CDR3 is CASSSIPGQGARDTQYF. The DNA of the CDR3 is TGCGCCAGCAGCTCAATCCCTGGACAGGGGGCGAGAGATACGCAGTATTTT. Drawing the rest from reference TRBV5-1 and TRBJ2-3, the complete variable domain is KAGVTQTPRYLIKTRGQQVTLSCSPISGHRSVSWYQQTPGQGLQFLFEYFSETQRNKGNFPGRFSGRQFSNSRSEMNVSTLELGDSALYLCASSSIPGQGARDTQYFGPGTRLTVL.